The 21 T cell receptor beta chains in this list originate from one sample, sequenced in a study of cytomegalovirus exposure and HLA in healthy donors. PCR involved 60 Vbeta and 13 Jbeta primers. Profiled with immunoSEQ multiplex PCR; TCRdb holds only in-frame clones, not every one. Found here are approximately 260,000 clones, 80% to 95% of them singletons; the top ten hold roughly 1.5%. What was sequenced was PBMCs. These receptors all come from a girl aged 2 to 9 in good health and CMV-seronegative.

The chain employs TRBV30 and TRBJ1-1, with TRBD1 as a possible D gene (6 bases). The CDR3 is made up of 13 amino acids. V gave up 1 base and J gave up 1 base, with 7 bases separating them. Germline V lookup: CDR1 GTSNPN, CDR2 SVGIG (reference sequence). The CDR3 DNA sequence: TGTGCCTGGAGTGAGGACAGGAACACTGAAGCTTTCTTT. This sequence encodes CAWSEDRNTEAFF.

The chain is built from TRBV5-4 and TRBJ2-7; tentative D call: TRBD2 (6 bases). V gave up 3 bases and J gave up 6 bases, with 19 bases separating them. Germline loops: CDR1 SGHNT, CDR2 YYREEE (reference sequence). This CDR3 comprises 15 residues. CDR3 sequence: CASSWDFTAPSEQYF. The DNA of the CDR3 is TGTGCCAGCAGCTGGGACTTCACCGCGCCCTCCGAGCAGTACTTC.

CDR3 coding DNA: TGTGCCAGCAGCTCGACAGGGGGGACCGGCTACACCTTC. It codes for CASSSTGGTGYTF. The chain employs TRBV5-6 and TRBJ1-2, with 9 bases that match TRBD1. The CDR3 runs to 13 residues. J was trimmed by 8 bases and V by 3 bases; bases with no gene match: 5. Germline V gene lookup returns CDR1 SGHDT and CDR2 YYEEEE.

Comment on this clone: No conserved phenylalanine or tryptophan ends this CDR3, so it is likely a read error. This chain links TRBV5-6 with TRBJ2-7; 12 bases agree with TRBD2. CDR1 and CDR2 (germline): SGHDT, YYEEEE. The J segment lost 3 bases and the V segment lost 4 bases, leaving 14 bases of the junction unmatched. The CDR3 loop spans 18 amino acids. DNA of the CDR3: TGTGCCAGCAGCCCCCCGACTAGCGGGAGAGTGTCCTACTACGAGCAGTACCTC. Its translation is CASSPPTSGRVSYYEQYL.

The V and J genes are TRBV27 and TRBJ1-5, with D possibly matching TRBD1 (5 bases). CDR1 and CDR2 from the germline V gene are MNHEY and SMNVEV (reference sequence). V was shortened by 4 bases and J by 2 bases, with 9 bases between the two germline ends. This CDR3 is built from 14 residues. CDR3 protein: CASSSGGGNQPQHF. The CDR3 DNA sequence: TGTGCCAGCAGTTCCGGGGGGGGCAATCAGCCCCAGCATTTT.

The rearrangement links TRBV2 to TRBJ2-5, with 10 bases lining up with TRBD2. Losses at the gene ends were 7 bases for V and 7 bases for J; bases not matched to a gene: 21. Germline CDR1 and CDR2: SNHLY and FYNNEI. This CDR3 is 18 amino acids long. CDR3 sequence: CASKEYVASGGTKGTQYF. The CDR3 DNA reads as TGTGCCAGCAAAGAGTATGTGGCTAGCGGGGGTACGAAAGGGACCCAGTACTTC.

This chain uses TRBV14 with TRBJ2-3; D call uncertain. Trimming took 4 bases from V and 0 from J, leaving 26 bases between them. Germline CDR1 reads SGHDN; CDR2 reads FVKESK. The CDR3 covers 20 residues. The CDR3 loop is CASSRTRSALQPRSTDTQYF. The CDR3, as DNA: TGTGCCAGCAGCCGCACCCGATCAGCGTTACAACCCCGGAGCACAGATACGCAGTATTTT.

The CDR3 loop reads CAWSATRTSGTYNEQFF. The DNA of the CDR3 is TGTGCCTGGAGTGCGACTCGGACTAGCGGAACCTACAATGAGCAGTTCTTC. The V call is TRBV30, the J call TRBJ2-1; 10 bases are shared with TRBD2. The V segment lost 1 base and the J segment 2 bases; nucleotides outside the gene matches: 8. The CDR3 runs 17 residues. CDR1 and CDR2 from the germline V gene are GTSNPN and SVGIG (reference sequence).

The chain uses TRBV10-3 and TRBJ2-6; D gene uncertain. Germline V gene sequence: CDR1 ENHRY, CDR2 SYGVKD. This CDR3 contains 17 residues. V was cut by 1 base and J by 0 bases, with 10 bases left in between. CDR3 DNA: TGTGCCATCAGTGAGTGGGCCGGCAGCTCTGGGGCCAACGTCCTGACTTTC. This gives the protein CAISEWAGSSGANVLTF.

The chain recombines TRBV5-4 with TRBJ2-1; no firm D call. The ends were cut back, 1 base at V and 0 bases at J, with 8 bases in the middle. Germline assignment: CDR1 SGHNT and CDR2 YYREEE (reference sequence). There are 15 residues in the CDR3. The CDR3 is CASSLSEVSYNEQFF. In DNA form, the CDR3 reads TGTGCCAGCAGCTTGAGCGAGGTCTCCTACAATGAGCAGTTCTTC.

The chain links TRBV5-5 to TRBJ2-3; maybe TRBD2 (5 bases). The V gene's germline CDR1 is SGHKS and CDR2 YYEKEE (reference sequence). Between the trimmed V and J ends, which lost 2 bases and 2 bases, there was a span of 12 bases. The CDR3 length is 15 residues. The CDR3 protein is CASSLPGSYTDTQYF. The DNA of the CDR3 is TGTGCCAGCAGCTTACCGGGATCCTACACAGATACGCAGTATTTT.

The chain recombines TRBV19 with TRBJ2-6, with 7 positions matching TRBD2. After removal of 7 bases from V and 1 base from J, the junction contained 7 bases not matched to a gene. The CDR3 has 16 amino acids. Germline V gives CDR1 LNHDA, CDR2 SQIVND (reference sequence). CDR3 region: CASMGGRRSGANVLTF. The CDR3, as DNA: TGTGCCAGTATGGGGGGGAGGAGGTCTGGGGCCAACGTCCTGACTTTC.

The gene calls are TRBV6-1 and TRBJ2-7; 11 positions agree with TRBD1. This CDR3 region has 14 residues. CDR1 and CDR2 from the germline V gene are MNHNS and SASEGT. V lost 7 bases and J lost 6; bases outside the gene matches: 8. The CDR3 loop is CASKYPGQGGEQYF. CDR3 DNA sequence: TGTGCCAGCAAATATCCGGGACAGGGGGGCGAGCAGTACTTC.

The chain combines TRBV9 with TRBJ2-1, with TRBD2 identical over 9 bases. Germline lookup yields CDR1 SGDLS and CDR2 YYNGEE. V was clipped by 3 bases and J by 5 bases; unmatched bases: 12. This CDR3 is 17 amino acids long. The CDR3 protein is CASSDPSTGLAHNEQFF. The CDR3 nucleotides are TGTGCCAGCAGCGACCCCTCTACGGGACTAGCCCACAATGAGCAGTTCTTC.

The V call is TRBV5-5, the J call TRBJ1-1; no definite D call. There are 13 residues in the CDR3. The V gene lost 1 base and the J gene lost 4 bases, with 8 bases spanning the gap. Germline-derived CDR1 and CDR2 are SGHKS and YYEKEE (reference sequence). DNA for the CDR3: TGTGCCAGCAGCTTGAGCTCGAGCACTGAAGCTTTCTTT. It is translated as CASSLSSSTEAFF.

V is TRBV9 and J is TRBJ1-2, with TRBD1 matching 9 bases. V trimming: 2 bases; J trimming: 4 bases; junction bases outside the gene matches: 15. The CDR3 runs to 18 residues. Germline assignment: CDR1 SGDLS and CDR2 YYNGEE. The chain's CDR3 is CASSVDWTGDPVGYGYTF. The CDR3 DNA reads TGTGCCAGCAGCGTCGACTGGACAGGGGATCCGGTGGGCTATGGCTACACCTTC.

This clone was observed a handful of times. Distinct nucleotide sequences in the sample also encode this CDR3. This chain uses TRBV9 with TRBJ1-5; 7 bases align to TRBD1. Trimming at V came to 0 bases and at J to 6 bases, leaving 3 bases not matched to a gene. Germline V lookup: CDR1 SGDLS, CDR2 YYNGEE. The CDR3 loop spans 14 amino acids. This CDR3 reads CASSVGQGGQPQHF. As DNA, the CDR3 is TGTGCCAGCAGCGTAGGACAGGGAGGTCAGCCCCAGCATTTT.

This chain links TRBV14 with TRBJ2-7, with 9 bases aligning to TRBD1. Germline assignment: CDR1 SGHDN and CDR2 FVKESK. CDR3 length equals 14 residues. Trimming took 7 bases from V and 2 from J; bases not matched to a gene: 6. In DNA form, the CDR3 reads TGTGCCAGCACCCAGGGACAGGGTCCCTACGAGCAGTACTTC. The encoded protein is CASTQGQGPYEQYF.

The chain joins TRBV28 to TRBJ2-7, with 9 bases identical to TRBD1. V gave up 9 bases and J gave up 3 bases; unmatched junction bases: 6. Looked up from germline, CDR1 is MDHEN and CDR2 is SYDVKM. CDR3 length: 13 amino acids. CDR3 bases: TGTGCCAGTCGGGGACAGGGCATCTACGAGCAGTACTTC. It specifies CASRGQGIYEQYF.

The chain uses TRBV4-1 and TRBJ1-4, with 8 bases that match TRBD1. Germline-derived CDR1 and CDR2 are MGHRA and YSYEKL. V shed 4 bases and J 6 bases; nucleotides not matched to a gene: 7. The CDR3 spans 15 residues. In DNA form, the CDR3 reads TGCGCCAGCAGCCGAGGACAGGGAGGGTATGAAAAACTGTTTTTT. Its protein product is CASSRGQGGYEKLFF.

V is TRBV7-7 and J is TRBJ2-2, with 15 positions matching TRBD2. This CDR3 region has 19 residues. Germline V gene sequence: CDR1 SSHAT, CDR2 FNYEAQ (reference sequence). J gave up 0 bases and V 5 bases, and 7 bases lay outside the gene matches. For the CDR3, the DNA is TGTGCCAGCAGCCCCGGGACTAGCGGGAGGCAATCGAACACCGGGGAGCTGTTTTTT. This sequence encodes CASSPGTSGRQSNTGELFF.